The source of this TCR beta chain is a study of blood T cell repertoires in COVID-19. This clone was recorded a few times. Repertoires were generated with immunoSEQ multiplex PCR, while TCRdb's copy carries only in-frame clones and drops some. The sample contains more than 150,000 clones, around 77% of which appear only once. CDR3 length: 13 residues. V was pared by 1 base and J by 3 bases, with 8 bases between. Sequencing used peripheral blood. The rearrangement links TRBV5-3 to TRBJ2-7, with D unclear. TRBV5-3 is filed as an ORF, its function uncertain. This sequence was found in a man aged 60-69 years with active or convalescent COVID-19. CDR3 residues: CARSLRLLYEQYF. CDR3 in DNA: TGTGCCAGAAGCTTGAGACTGCTCTACGAGCAGTACTTC.